This note documents a single T cell receptor (beta chain) sequence. The antigen remains unidentified. The data stem from a study of a mutant IDH1 vaccine in newly diagnosed glioma. Turning to the study itself: Patients underwent eight vaccinations, which took place in weeks 1, 3, 5, 7, 11, 15, 19 and 23. Treated individuals were about 60% male and about 38% female, averaging about 37 years of age.

Only in-frame clones appear in the TCRdb table, and some are missing; sequencing was by immunoSEQ multiplex PCR. Of 45,000 to 65,000 clones in the sample, around 80% are singletons; the top ten hold roughly 8.4%. As to time point: week 23, last vaccination. A single vaccine dose contained 300 ug of mutant IDH1 20-mer peptide, and topical imiquimod was used with it. Germline lookup yields CDR1 SQVTM and CDR2 ANQGSEA. The CDR3 sequence is 10 residues long. Trimming removed 7 bases from V and 8 bases from J, with 11 bases in between. The sequence was collected from a woman aged 35 to 49 with glioma. Some clones in this sample may be carry-over from other donors' samples. Sequenced here: PBMCs, sampled from a glioma patient whose treatment included an IDH1 peptide vaccine. The chain is built from TRBV29-1 and TRBJ2-5; D might be TRBD2 (5 bases). The CDR3 is CSAGGGTQYF. The DNA for the CDR3 is TGCAGCGCGGGCGGAGGTACCCAGTACTTC.